These T cell receptor beta chains were read from a single sample in a study of response to subunit inactivated influenza vaccine. Using its own MiXCR run on the RT-PCR reads, TCRdb lists one record per CDR3 protein. The repertoire holds under 550,000 distinct CDR3 sequences, with roughly 7.6% as singletons. The sample was PBMCs from blood, taken roughly 24 months after vaccination. These TCRs come from a man aged 50-75 years who received an inactivated influenza vaccine. The CDR3 runs from the conserved cysteine through the conserved F or W. D genes are given only for firm matches. Size tells how often a clone was seen (once, few, many) or the class of an expanded clone, and some rows leave it out.

TRBJ2-7 TRBV11-2 - TRBD1 CASSEQGVISYEQYF TGTGCCAGCAGCGAACAGGGGGTTATCTCCTACGAGCAGTACTTC
TRBJ2-1 TRBV11-2 many - CASRLSGGRRNDEQFF TGTGCCAGCAGACTATCCGGGGGGCGTAGAAATGATGAGCAGTTCTTC
TRBJ2-3 TRBV12-3/TRBV12-4 many - CASSLVPPGVFPDTQYF TGTGCCAGCAGTTTGGTCCCCCCAGGGGTATTCCCAGATACGCAGTATTTT
TRBJ2-3 TRBV20-1 - - CSARVPGRSDTQYF TGCAGTGCTAGAGTGCCGGGACGGTCAGATACGCAGTATTTT
TRBJ2-2 TRBV29-1 many TRBD1 CSVELSGQETGELFF TGCAGCGTTGAATTATCGGGACAGGAAACCGGGGAGCTGTTTTTT
TRBJ1-1 TRBV6-2/TRBV6-3 many - CASIGMNTEAFF TGTGCCAGTATAGGTATGAACACTGAAGCTTTCTTT
TRBJ2-5 TRBV3-1 many - CASSQGEETQYF TGTGCCAGCAGCCAAGGAGAGGAGACCCAGTACTTC
TRBJ2-5 TRBV29-1 few - CSGGGRNQETQYF TGCAGCGGTGGTGGACGGAACCAAGAGACCCAGTACTTC
TRBJ2-3 TRBV28 many - CASSYQELTQYF TGTGCCAGCAGTTATCAAGAGTTAACGCAGTATTTT
TRBJ2-7 TRBV4-3 many TRBD1 CASSFVSGTGTLGAEQYF TGCGCCAGCAGCTTCGTAAGTGGGACAGGGACCCTTGGAGCCGAGCAGTACTTC
TRBJ2-7 TRBV6-6 few - CASSSNQYEQYF TGTGCCAGCAGTTCCAATCAGTACGAGCAGTACTTC
TRBJ2-3 TRBV5-1 many - CASSALIRAGGTDTQYF TGCGCCAGCAGCGCTTTGATTCGCGCGGGCGGCACAGATACGCAGTATTTT
TRBJ1-5 TRBV12-3/TRBV12-4 few - CASSATASNQPQHF TGTGCCAGCAGTGCTACAGCGAGCAATCAGCCCCAGCATTTT
TRBJ1-5 TRBV7-2 few - CASSLGGVSNQPQHF TGTGCCAGCAGCTTAGGCGGGGTTAGCAATCAGCCCCAGCATTTT
TRBJ2-1 TRBV4-1 many TRBD1 CASSQDRTGGYNEQFF TGCGCCAGCAGCCAAGACCGGACAGGGGGCTACAATGAGCAGTTCTTC
TRBJ2-7 TRBV7-6 - TRBD2 CASSQPTSGESITKYEQYF TGTGCCAGCAGCCAACCGACTAGCGGGGAGTCAATTACCAAATACGAGCAGTACTTC
TRBJ1-1 TRBV20-1 - - CSALGTNTEAFF TGCAGTGCTTTGGGGACGAACACTGAAGCTTTCTTT
TRBJ1-3 TRBV30 few TRBD1 CAWSLGTASGNTIYF TGTGCCTGGAGTCTCGGGACAGCGTCGGGAAACACCATATATTTT
TRBJ1-5 TRBV29-1 - - CSVGGTDINQPQHF TGCAGCGTTGGGGGGACCGACATTAATCAGCCCCAGCATTTT
TRBJ1-1 TRBV14 many - CASSQEIEGMTEAFF TGTGCCAGCAGCCAAGAAATAGAGGGGATGACTGAAGCTTTCTTT
TRBJ1-1 TRBV19 - TRBD1 CASTRSRGRLMNTEAFF TGTGCCAGTACCCGATCCAGGGGGAGACTCATGAACACTGAAGCTTTCTTT
TRBJ2-1 TRBV29-1 many - CSSGSYNEQFF TGCAGCTCCGGCTCCTACAATGAGCAGTTCTTC
TRBJ2-1 TRBV5-4 - TRBD2 CASSLYRLFLAGSNEQFF TGTGCCAGCAGCTTGTATCGCCTCTTCCTAGCGGGTTCCAATGAGCAGTTCTTC
TRBJ2-7 TRBV21-1 many - CASSRDRVRSYEQYF TGTGCCAGCAGCAGAGACAGGGTCAGGTCCTACGAGCAGTACTTC
TRBJ1-6 TRBV20-1 few - CSAPNIRSYNSPLHF TGCAGTGCACCGAACATCCGCTCCTATAATTCACCCCTCCACTTT
TRBJ1-2 TRBV5-6 many TRBD1 CASSTPGQNYGYTF TGTGCCAGCAGCACCCCGGGACAGAACTATGGCTACACCTTC
TRBJ2-1 TRBV6-2/TRBV6-3 many - CASSYGGSTYNEQFF TGTGCCAGCAGTTACGGGGGGAGTACCTACAATGAGCAGTTCTTC
TRBJ1-2 TRBV20-1 many - CSAQNPQSGGYTF TGCAGTGCACAGAATCCACAGAGTGGAGGCTACACCTTC
TRBJ1-5 TRBV6-2/TRBV6-3 - - CASWAGANQPQHF TGTGCCAGCTGGGCGGGGGCCAATCAGCCCCAGCATTTT
TRBJ1-1 TRBV3-1 many - CASSQFGGTEAFF TGTGCCAGCAGCCAGTTCGGGGGTACTGAAGCTTTCTTT
TRBJ2-5 TRBV6-2/TRBV6-3 many TRBD1 CASTRDRIQETQYF TGTGCCAGCACCCGGGACAGAATACAAGAGACCCAGTACTTC
TRBJ1-5 TRBV20-1 - - CSARADSNQPQHF TGCAGTGCTAGGGCAGATAGCAATCAGCCCCAGCATTTT
TRBJ2-7 TRBV7-2 - - CASQNRVPYEQYF TGTGCCAGCCAGAACAGGGTACCCTACGAGCAGTACTTC
TRBJ2-5 TRBV9 few - CASSVGRSEETQYF TGTGCCAGCAGCGTCGGACGGTCCGAAGAGACCCAGTACTTC
TRBJ2-7 TRBV3-1 many TRBD2 CASSRGISGTTYEQYF TGTGCCAGCAGCCGTGGAATTAGCGGGACGACCTACGAGCAGTACTTC
TRBJ1-4 TRBV7-9 - TRBD1 CASSPNLQGRLSEKLFF TGTGCCAGCAGCCCCAACCTACAGGGGCGATTGAGTGAAAAACTGTTTTTT
TRBJ2-7 TRBV2 - - CASRRMGEQYF TGTGCCAGCAGACGTATGGGGGAGCAGTACTTC
TRBJ2-2 TRBV29-1 many - CSVSSVLGTGELFF TGCAGCGTTAGCTCGGTTCTGGGCACCGGGGAGCTGTTTTTT
TRBJ1-2 TRBV24-1 few TRBD1 CATSTGGPEDGYTF TGTGCCACCAGTACAGGGGGCCCGGAGGATGGCTACACCTTC
TRBJ1-1 TRBV6-5 few - CASRSRVNLNTEAFF TGTGCCAGCAGGTCACGGGTAAATCTGAACACTGAAGCTTTCTTT
TRBJ2-1 TRBV7-2 - TRBD2 CASSLQRGVYNEQFF TGTGCCAGCAGCCTCCAGCGGGGGGTATACAATGAGCAGTTCTTC
TRBJ2-2 TRBV25-1 many - CASSGGTGELFF TGTGCCAGCAGTGGAGGGACCGGGGAGCTGTTTTTT
TRBJ2-5 TRBV10-3 few - CAIRGLGQGTQYF TGTGCCATCAGGGGTTTGGGGCAAGGGACCCAGTACTTC
TRBJ2-1 TRBV28 many - CASSSGRGRNEQFF TGTGCCAGCAGTTCTGGGAGGGGGAGGAATGAGCAGTTCTTC
TRBJ1-6 TRBV20-1 - TRBD1 CSAQRTGSGSPLHF TGCAGTGCTCAGAGGACAGGGAGTGGATCACCCCTCCACTTT
TRBJ2-3 TRBV20-1 many TRBD1 CSARGTGGTDTQYF TGCAGTGCTAGAGGGACAGGGGGCACAGATACGCAGTATTTT
TRBJ1-5 TRBV28 few - CASREGSNQPQHF TGTGCCAGCAGGGAGGGCAGCAATCAGCCCCAGCATTTT
TRBJ2-1 TRBV7-9 many TRBD1 CASSPTLTGTGSNEQFF TGTGCCAGCAGCCCAACCTTGACCGGGACAGGGAGCAATGAGCAGTTCTTC
TRBJ2-2 TRBV4-1 - TRBD1 CASSQVGTGGPRATGELFF TGCGCCAGCAGCCAAGTTGGGACAGGGGGCCCCAGGGCCACCGGGGAGCTGTTTTTT
TRBJ2-1 TRBV5-1 few - CASSLATGNNEQFF TGCGCCAGCAGCTTGGCCACAGGGAACAATGAGCAGTTCTTC
TRBJ2-7 TRBV12-3/TRBV12-4 many - CASSWDPSSYEQYF TGTGCCAGCAGCTGGGACCCATCCAGCTACGAGCAGTACTTC
TRBJ1-1 TRBV6-5 few - CASSYSMGTEAFF TGTGCCAGCAGTTACTCAATGGGGACTGAAGCTTTCTTT
TRBJ2-1 TRBV7-2 many - CASSLRETGYNEQFF TGTGCCAGCAGCTTAAGAGAGACAGGCTACAATGAGCAGTTCTTC
TRBJ2-1 TRBV10-3 - - CAISEVRYNYNEQFF TGTGCCATCAGCGAGGTGCGGTACAATTACAATGAGCAGTTCTTC
TRBJ1-1 TRBV20-1 few - CSARDGPLNTEAFF TGCAGTGCTAGAGATGGGCCATTGAACACTGAAGCTTTCTTT
TRBJ2-3 TRBV28 - TRBD2 CASRPGLNTDTQYF TGTGCCAGCAGGCCGGGACTAAACACAGATACGCAGTATTTT
TRBJ1-2 TRBV27 - TRBD1 CASSSDRGSGGYTF TGTGCCAGCAGTTCGGACAGGGGCAGTGGTGGCTACACCTTC
TRBJ1-2 TRBV20-1 - TRBD1 CSASDRGNGYTF TGCAGTGCCTCGGACAGGGGAAATGGCTACACCTTC
TRBJ2-3 TRBV20-1 many - CSARDWDLGDTQYF TGCAGTGCTAGAGATTGGGACTTAGGAGATACGCAGTATTTT